This passage covers 27 T cell receptor beta chains from one sample sequenced in a study of human T cells and chemical hapten exposure. Specified time point: pre-sensitization, week 0. The treatment was: therapeutic diphenylcyclopropenone sensitization with weekly scalp DPC. A single record per CDR3 protein comes from TCRdb applying MiXCR to the RACE reads. Among tens of thousands of distinct CDR3 sequences listed, around 6.6% were seen once. The sample here was whole blood, taken in connection with sensitization to the hapten diphenylcyclopropenone (DPC). The receptors here all came from a woman in her twenties or thirties with alopecia areata. Some clones in this sample may be carry-over from other donors' samples.

At least ten counts were recorded for this clonotype. The CDR3 DNA follows: TGTGCCAGCAAACTGGGACTAGCTCTCTACGAGCAGTACTTC. This translates into CASKLGLALYEQYF. The V call is TRBV2, the J call TRBJ2-7; TRBD2 matches 9 bases. Trimming took 7 bases from V and 3 from J; bases not matched to a gene: 7. CDR3 length equals 14 residues. In germline, CDR1 is SNHLY, CDR2 FYNNEI. Complete variable domain (other parts from reference TRBV2 and TRBJ2-7): EPEVTQTPSHQVTQMGQEVILRCVPISNHLYFYWYRQILGQKVEFLVSFYNNEISEKSEIFDDQFSVERPDGSNFTLKIRSTKLEDSAMYFCASKLGLALYEQYFGPGTRLTVT.

This clonotype came up many times. The J gene is TRBJ2-2, the V gene TRBV12-3 or TRBV12-4; D ambiguous. V shed 3 bases and J shed 6 bases, with 8 bases lying between them. The CDR3 extends over 13 amino acids. CDR3 nucleotide sequence: TGTGCCAGCAGTTTGAAGGGTCCCGGGGAGCTGTTTTTT. It translates to CASSLKGPGELFF.

Ten or more counts support this clonotype. The V gene is TRBV3-1, the J gene TRBJ1-1; D is ambiguous. Germline CDR1 and CDR2: LGHDT and YNNKEL (reference sequence). Trimming cost V 1 base and J 8 bases, with 8 bases left between them. This CDR3 region has 12 residues. In DNA form, the CDR3 reads TGTGCCAGCAGCCAAGCCCGGAGGGAAGCTTTCTTT. It specifies CASSQARREAFF. The full variable domain, its missing parts supplied by reference TRBV3-1 and TRBJ1-1, is DTAVSQTPKYLVTQMGNDKSIKCEQNLGHDTMYWYKQDSKKFLKIMFSYNNKELIINETVPNRFSPKSPDKAHLNLHINSLELGDSAVYFCASSQARREAFFGQGTRLTVV.

This chain uses TRBV20-1 with TRBJ1-1; the match to TRBD1 covers 8 bases. CDR1 is DFQATT, CDR2 SNEGSKA, per germline (reference sequence). V was clipped by 5 bases and J by 0 bases; unmatched bases: 2. The CDR3 contains 13 residues. This CDR3 reads CSAGQGMNTEAFF. The CDR3 bases are TGCAGTGCTGGACAGGGTATGAACACTGAAGCTTTCTTT.

This clonotype turned up a few times. The chain carries TRBV7-3 and TRBJ1-6, with no clear D. Germline V lookup: CDR1 SGHTA, CDR2 FQGTGA. Trimming pared 1 base from V and 7 bases from J, leaving 8 bases between. The CDR3 has 14 residues. Written as DNA, the CDR3 is TGTGCCAGCAGCTTAAATCCCCAGAATTCACCCCTCCACTTT. This gives the protein CASSLNPQNSPLHF.

This clonotype has at least ten counts. CDR3: CASRRGGTDTQYF. The CDR3, as DNA: TGTGCCAGCCGGCGCGGGGGCACAGATACGCAGTATTTT. The J gene is TRBJ2-3, the V gene TRBV6-5, with D perhaps matching TRBD2 (6 bases). Germline CDR1 is MNHEY and CDR2 is SVGAGI. V lost 8 bases to trimming and J lost 1 base, with 10 bases between them. The CDR3 covers 13 residues.

This clonotype has at least ten counts. The J gene is TRBJ1-2, the V gene TRBV30; the D is unclear. The CDR3 has 13 residues. Germline values: CDR1 GTSNPN, CDR2 SVGIG (reference sequence). V was trimmed by 1 base and J by 10 bases, leaving 16 bases between them. This chain's CDR3 is CAWSGTWSLSYTF. The CDR3 DNA follows: TGTGCCTGGAGTGGGACCTGGTCTTTGTCCTACACCTTC.

Many counts were recorded for this clonotype. The chain couples TRBV5-6 to TRBJ1-1, with unresolved D. With 2 bases removed from V and 7 bases from J, the gap between germline ends came to 9 bases. CDR1 is SGHDT and CDR2 is YYEEEE in the germline V gene. The CDR3 length is 12 residues. In DNA, the CDR3 is TGTGCCAGCAGCTTTGGGCAGATTGAAGCTTTCTTT. This codes for CASSFGQIEAFF.

This clonotype was counted ten times or more. This chain uses TRBV12-5 with TRBJ2-3; D is undetermined. CDR1 and CDR2 (germline): LGHNT, FRNRAP. The CDR3 contains 12 residues. V was pared by 0 bases and J by 6 bases, with 4 bases between. This chain's CDR3 is CASGLVRDTQYF. CDR3 bases: TGTGCTAGTGGTTTGGTACGGGATACGCAGTATTTT.

This clonotype was observed many times. At one end the junction does not follow the germline gene, possibly because of a read error. This chain uses TRBV12-3 or TRBV12-4 with TRBJ2-7; D is perhaps TRBD2 (6 bases). This CDR3 is 13 amino acids long. The CDR3 is CASSRRDSHEQYF. CDR3 bases: TGTGCCAGCAGCCGCCGGGACTCCCACGAGCAGTACTTC.

As to this clonotype: This clone may be a read error of a much larger clone one base away. CDR3 bases: TGTGCCAGCAGCCAAGCGTCCGGGAGCTGTCTCGCGGGCCAGCATTTT. It is translated as CASSQASGSCLAGQHF. The J gene is TRBJ1-5, the V gene TRBV4-2; D gene uncertain. The V and J ends lost 1 base and 12 bases respectively, with 22 bases between them. The germline V gene encodes CDR1 LGHNA and CDR2 YNFKEQ. The CDR3 is 16 residues long.

This clonotype has more than one count but fewer than ten. The V gene is TRBV6-2 or TRBV6-3, the J gene TRBJ1-1, with D uncertain. V lost 4 bases and J lost 4, with 16 bases in between. This CDR3 comprises 15 residues. The germline V gene has CDR1 MNHEY and CDR2 SVGEGT. The CDR3 coding sequence is TGTGCCAGCAGTTGGCCGGGTTTGGTCGTCACTGAAGCTTTCTTT. Translated, it gives CASSWPGLVVTEAFF.

This clonotype was seen at least ten times. The chain has TRBV12-3 or TRBV12-4 and TRBJ1-1, with 10 bases identical to TRBD1. The CDR3 covers 14 residues. Trimming cost V 5 bases and J 8 bases; bases outside gene matches: 8. DNA of the CDR3: TGTGCCAGCAGTCGGGACAGGGGAGTTGGGGAAGCTTTCTTT. This codes for CASSRDRGVGEAFF.

This clonotype was recorded many times. The chain joins TRBV12-3 or TRBV12-4 to TRBJ1-3; no firm D call. V lost 6 bases, J lost 0 bases, and 3 bases lay in between. The CDR3 totals 12 residues. Here the CDR3 reads CASRSSGNTIYF. The DNA of the CDR3 is TGTGCCAGCAGGAGCTCTGGAAACACCATATATTTT.

This clonotype was detected many times. The chain couples TRBV29-1 to TRBJ1-5; TRBD1 is a possible D gene (5 bases). Trimming removed 4 bases at V and 9 bases at J, with 16 bases between. Germline assignment: CDR1 SQVTM and CDR2 ANQGSEA. This CDR3 region has 13 residues. The CDR3 reads CSVGDGPGRPQHF. CDR3 nucleotides: TGCAGCGTTGGGGACGGCCCAGGGCGGCCCCAGCATTTT.

On this clonotype: An end of the junction does not agree with germline; a read error may underlie this. The rearrangement uses TRBV11-2 and TRBJ2-1, with 8 positions matching TRBD2. From germline, CDR1 is SGHAT and CDR2 FQNNGV. The CDR3 spans 15 residues. The CDR3 nucleotides read TGTGCCAGCAGCTTAGGCGGGGGGCGCTACAATGAGAAGTTCTTC. It codes for CASSLGGGRYNEKFF.

This clonotype was detected many times. The chain carries TRBV2 and TRBJ2-7; D might be TRBD1 (6 bases). This CDR3 is 13 amino acids long. Per the germline V gene, CDR1 is SNHLY and CDR2 is FYNNEI. V was cut by 5 bases and J by 4 bases, with 12 bases left in between. CDR3 nucleotides: TGTGCCAGCAGTCCGGACAGCACTTACGAGCAGTACTTC. Translating gives CASSPDSTYEQYF.

This clonotype was observed a few times. The chain has TRBV30 and TRBJ1-1; D is undetermined. Germline V CDR1 and CDR2: GTSNPN, SVGIG (reference sequence). The CDR3 is made up of 14 amino acids. The V and J ends lost 0 bases and 4 bases respectively, with 12 bases between them. Written as DNA, the CDR3 is TGTGCCTGGAGTGTTGGACCGGAGGGCACTGAAGCTTTCTTT. Translating it yields CAWSVGPEGTEAFF.

Notes on this clonotype: This sequence may be a read error, since a much larger clone differs from it by one base. This rearrangement joins TRBV11-2 to TRBJ2-7; 12 nucleotides align to TRBD1. From germline, CDR1 is SGHAT and CDR2 FQNNGV. This CDR3 comprises 13 residues. The CDR3 reads CTIKGQGAGEQYF. In DNA form, the CDR3 reads TGTACCATCAAGGGACAGGGGGCGGGTGAGCAGTACTTC.

The sample holds a few counts of this clonotype. V gene TRBV2 combines with J gene TRBJ1-1; no clear D gene. Germline V gene sequence: CDR1 SNHLY, CDR2 FYNNEI. The CDR3 loop spans 12 amino acids. V was cut by 4 bases and J by 6 bases, with 9 bases left in between. The CDR3 DNA follows: TGTGCCAGCAGTGCTCCCATTTCTGAAGCTTTCTTT. The encoded protein is CASSAPISEAFF.

This clonotype was counted ten times or more. The J gene is TRBJ2-3, the V gene TRBV6-1; D remains ambiguous. The V end lost 0 bases, the J end lost 1 base, and 8 bases lay between the germline ends. The CDR3 totals 15 residues. The germline V gene encodes CDR1 MNHNS and CDR2 SASEGT. The CDR3 loop is CASSEASVGTDTQYF. In DNA, the CDR3 is TGTGCCAGCAGTGAAGCCAGCGTCGGCACAGATACGCAGTATTTT.

This clonotype was counted many times. The chain couples TRBV16 to TRBJ2-7, with TRBD2 identical over 7 bases. The germline V gene has CDR1 KGHSY and CDR2 FQNENV. The CDR3 extends over 12 amino acids. With 10 bases clipped from V and 7 bases from J, the junction kept 10 bases outside the gene matches. The CDR3 coding sequence is TGTGCCACCAAGGGAGGGACGGGAGAGCAGTACTTC. As protein: CATKGGTGEQYF.

This clonotype was counted at least ten times. The chain recombines TRBV29-1 with TRBJ2-1; 9 bases map to TRBD1. V was clipped by 4 bases and J by 4 bases; unmatched bases: 8. This CDR3 region has 15 residues. Germline CDR1 SQVTM, CDR2 ANQGSEA. The CDR3 region has the DNA TGCAGCGTTGTGGCACAGGGGGCTATATACAATGAGCAGTTCTTC. Translated, it gives CSVVAQGAIYNEQFF.

The sample holds many counts of this clonotype. This chain links TRBV29-1 with TRBJ2-3; a possible D gene is TRBD1 (5 bases). Trimming cost V 5 bases and J 0 bases, with 15 bases left between them. Germline CDR1 and CDR2: SQVTM and ANQGSEA. This CDR3 has 15 residues. CDR3 sequence: CSVSGSPTSTDTQYF. DNA for the CDR3: TGCAGCGTTTCAGGGTCCCCGACTAGCACAGATACGCAGTATTTT.

This clonotype was seen at least ten times. V is TRBV2 and J is TRBJ2-2, with 7 bases lining up with TRBD1. The V segment lost 11 bases and the J segment 2 bases; nucleotides outside the gene matches: 8. CDR3 length: 14 residues. Germline V gene data show CDR1 as SNHLY and CDR2 as FYNNEI. The CDR3 nucleotides are TGTGCCGGTAGGGGGCTTAGCAACACCGGGGAGCTGTTTTTT. Its translation is CAGRGLSNTGELFF.

This clonotype has only a few counts. The V gene is TRBV5-4, the J gene TRBJ2-2; D remains unclear. V lost 1 base and J 3 bases, leaving 4 bases between the germline ends. This CDR3 is built from 13 residues. Per the germline V gene, CDR1 is SGHNT and CDR2 is YYREEE (reference sequence). The CDR3 DNA sequence: TGTGCCAGCAGCTTGCATCACACCGGGGAGCTGTTTTTT. Translating gives CASSLHHTGELFF.

The V call is TRBV20-1, the J call TRBJ1-6; the D is unclear. V was pared by 6 bases and J by 5 bases, with 20 bases between. The CDR3 is made up of 16 amino acids. Germline CDR1 and CDR2: DFQATT and SNEGSKA (reference sequence). The CDR3 bases are TGCAGTGCCAGTGACCCGAGGAGTGGCGATAATTCACCCCTCCACTTT. Translating gives CSASDPRSGDNSPLHF.